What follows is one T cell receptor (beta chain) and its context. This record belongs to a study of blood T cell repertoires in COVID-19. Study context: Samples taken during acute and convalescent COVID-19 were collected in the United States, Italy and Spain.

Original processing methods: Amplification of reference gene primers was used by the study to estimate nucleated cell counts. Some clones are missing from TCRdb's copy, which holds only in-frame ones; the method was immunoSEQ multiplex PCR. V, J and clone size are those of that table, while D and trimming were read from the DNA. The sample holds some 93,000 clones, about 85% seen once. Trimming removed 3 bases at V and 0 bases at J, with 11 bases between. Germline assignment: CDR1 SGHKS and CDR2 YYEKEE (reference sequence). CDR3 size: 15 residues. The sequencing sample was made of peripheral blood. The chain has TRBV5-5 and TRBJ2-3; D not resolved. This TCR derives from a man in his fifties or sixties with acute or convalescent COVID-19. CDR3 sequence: CASSSGLPSTDTQYF. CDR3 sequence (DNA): TGTGCCAGCAGCTCCGGGTTGCCCAGCACAGATACGCAGTATTTT.